The 16 T cell receptor beta chains below were found in one sample sequenced in a study of human T cells and chemical hapten exposure. Via MiXCR, TCRdb re-called the RACE reads, giving one row per CDR3 protein. The sample lists 120,000 or so distinct CDR3 sequences, around 15% seen once, with about 0.9% in the top ten. This sample's time point: patch test 1, 2 weeks after DPC sensitization. Noted treatment: therapeutic diphenylcyclopropenone sensitization with weekly scalp DPC. The sample in question was whole blood, obtained in connection with sensitization to the hapten diphenylcyclopropenone (DPC). The receptors derive from a young man with alopecia areata. Some clones in this sample may be carry-over from other donors' samples.

The chain has TRBV20-1 and TRBJ1-5; unclear D gene. V lost 2 bases and J 2 bases, leaving 4 bases between the germline ends. From germline, CDR1 is DFQATT and CDR2 SNEGSKA (reference sequence). The CDR3 is 12 residues long. The CDR3 coding sequence is TGCAGTGCTAGACGGGGCAATCAGCCCCAGCATTTT. Translated, it gives CSARRGNQPQHF.

Comment on this clonotype: Since the CDR3 does not end with the conserved phenylalanine or tryptophan, this likely comes from a read error. The rearrangement links TRBV20-1 to TRBJ1-2; 7 positions match TRBD1. Germline CDR1 is DFQATT and CDR2 is SNEGSKA (reference sequence). V shed 0 bases and J 4 bases; nucleotides not matched to a gene: 8. The CDR3 totals 15 residues. The CDR3 nucleotides are TGCAGTGCTAGAGATTTAAACCGGGACAGCTATGGCTACACCCTC. Translating gives CSARDLNRDSYGYTL.

The V gene is TRBV5-1, the J gene TRBJ2-1; D unclear. The CDR3 contains 12 residues. CDR1 and CDR2 (germline): SGHRS, YFSETQ. V lost 4 bases and J lost 7, with 9 bases in between. In DNA form, the CDR3 reads TGCGCCAGCAGCGAACAGAGGAATGAGCAGTTCTTC. Translated, it gives CASSEQRNEQFF.

This clonotype was counted between two and nine times. This chain connects TRBV7-2 to TRBJ2-1; D is unclear. Germline CDR1 reads SGHTA; CDR2 reads FQGNSA. The germline V and J ends were trimmed by 2 bases and 7 bases, with 9 bases remaining between them. The CDR3 is 13 amino acids. The CDR3 coding sequence is TGTGCCAGCAGCTTATTCACGGAGAATGAGCAGTTCTTC. Its translation: CASSLFTENEQFF.

This clonotype was counted between two and nine times. The chain joins TRBV7-9 to TRBJ2-5; 9 bases match TRBD2. The CDR3 runs 19 residues. Germline CDR1 reads SEHNR; CDR2 reads FQNEAQ (reference sequence). V shed 6 bases and J 2 bases; nucleotides not matched to a gene: 19. The CDR3 DNA follows: TGTGCCAGCAGTCCTAGCGGGGCTATCACTGGCCTCCTTCAAGAGACCCAGTACTTC. Its protein is CASSPSGAITGLLQETQYF.

This clonotype was counted only a few times. The chain joins TRBV27 to TRBJ1-4, with a tentative D call TRBD1 (5 bases). CDR1 is MNHEY, CDR2 SMNVEV, per germline (reference sequence). The CDR3 runs 15 residues. Trimming removed 6 bases at V and 8 bases at J, with 19 bases between. The CDR3 DNA reads TGTGCCAGCAGGAGTATACGTGGGGCTGGCGAAAAACTGTTTTTT. Its translation: CASRSIRGAGEKLFF.

This clonotype was observed a few times. The chain couples TRBV5-4 to TRBJ2-1; D remains ambiguous. The CDR3 runs 15 residues. The germline gives CDR1 SGHNT, CDR2 YYREEE (reference sequence). V was cut by 0 bases and J by 3 bases, with 10 bases left in between. The CDR3 DNA follows: TGTGCCAGCAGCTTGGGGGATTCGTTCTACAATGAGCAGTTCTTC. This codes for CASSLGDSFYNEQFF. Looking up the rest from reference TRBV5-4 and TRBJ2-1 gives the full variable domain: ETGVTQSPTHLIKTRGQQVTLRCSSQSGHNTVSWYQQALGQGPQFIFQYYREEENGRGNFPPRFSGLQFPNYSSELNVNALELDDSALYLCASSLGDSFYNEQFFGPGTRLTVL.

This clonotype has just a few counts. V gene TRBV29-1 combines with J gene TRBJ2-2, with D maybe TRBD2 (5 bases). The ends were cut back, 5 bases at V and 4 bases at J, with 8 bases in the middle. The CDR3 totals 12 residues. In germline, CDR1 is SQVTM, CDR2 ANQGSEA. The CDR3 here is CSVRGPTGELFF. DNA of the CDR3: TGCAGCGTTAGAGGGCCCACCGGGGAGCTGTTTTTT.

In its sample, this clonotype was seen a few times. V gene TRBV11-3 combines with J gene TRBJ1-1; 11 nucleotides agree with TRBD1. V lost 1 base to trimming and J lost 4 bases; unmatched junction nucleotides: 14. Germline V gene data show CDR1 as SGHNT and CDR2 as YENEEA. The CDR3 contains 19 residues. Written as DNA, the CDR3 is TGTGCCAGCAGCTTAGGCCCCGGGACAGGGGGTGTTATTGGCACTGAAGCTTTCTTT. It specifies CASSLGPGTGGVIGTEAFF.

This clonotype was observed a handful of times. The rearrangement joins TRBV7-2 to TRBJ1-1; the D is unclear. The CDR3 has 11 residues. Germline CDR1 and CDR2: SGHTA and FQGNSA. Between the trimmed V and J ends, which lost 7 bases and 3 bases, there was a span of 6 bases. CDR3 protein: CASTPYTEAFF. The CDR3 DNA follows: TGTGCCAGCACCCCGTACACTGAAGCTTTCTTT.

This clonotype was counted only a few times. The chain carries TRBV20-1 and TRBJ2-2; 8 nucleotides match TRBD2. The CDR3 has 15 amino acids. CDR1 and CDR2 from the germline V gene are DFQATT and SNEGSKA (reference sequence). V lost 6 bases and J lost 3; bases outside the gene matches: 9. CDR3 sequence reads: CSARIAGIDTGELFF. CDR3 in DNA: TGCAGTGCGAGAATAGCGGGGATAGACACCGGGGAGCTGTTTTTT.

This clonotype came up a few times. The V call is TRBV24-1, the J call TRBJ2-1; D remains ambiguous. The length of the CDR3 is 13 residues. Germline loops: CDR1 KGHDR, CDR2 SFDVKD. The germline V and J ends were trimmed by 1 base and 3 bases, with 3 bases remaining between them. The CDR3 DNA reads TGTGCCACCAGTGATTTACTCTACAATGAGCAGTTCTTC. It encodes CATSDLLYNEQFF.

This clonotype has a handful of counts. V and J are TRBV3-1 and TRBJ2-4, with D tentatively TRBD1 (6 bases). This CDR3 comprises 15 residues. V was cut by 5 bases and J by 2 bases, with 13 bases left in between. Germline V gives CDR1 LGHDT, CDR2 YNNKEL (reference sequence). The CDR3 loop is CASSGRDTSKNIQYF. The CDR3 region has the DNA TGTGCCAGCAGCGGACGGGACACCTCCAAAAACATTCAGTACTTC. Variable domain in full (rest from reference TRBV3-1 and TRBJ2-4): DTAVSQTPKYLVTQMGNDKSIKCEQNLGHDTMYWYKQDSKKFLKIMFSYNNKELIINETVPNRFSPKSPDKAHLNLHINSLELGDSAVYFCASSGRDTSKNIQYFGAGTRLSVL.

The chain is built from TRBV29-1 and TRBJ1-5; D call uncertain. The CDR3 has 15 amino acids. V lost 0 bases and J 0 bases, leaving 9 bases between the germline ends. Germline CDR1 reads SQVTM; CDR2 reads ANQGSEA. This chain's CDR3 is CSVEDAQISNQPQHF. The CDR3 DNA follows: TGCAGCGTTGAAGATGCCCAGATTAGCAATCAGCCCCAGCATTTT. The full variable domain, rest sourced from reference TRBV29-1 and TRBJ1-5, is SAVISQKPSRDICQRGTSLTIQCQVDSQVTMMFWYRQQPGQSLTLIATANQGSEATYESGFVIDKFPISRPNLTFSTLTVSNMSPEDSSIYLCSVEDAQISNQPQHFGDGTRLSIL.

The genes are TRBV24-1 and TRBJ1-1; no firm D call. This CDR3 spans 15 amino acids. Trimming cost V 7 bases and J 1 base, with 15 bases left between them. The germline gives CDR1 KGHDR, CDR2 SFDVKD. The CDR3 loop is CATRAADRQNTEAFF. DNA of the CDR3: TGTGCCACCAGGGCGGCCGACCGGCAGAACACTGAAGCTTTCTTT.

This clonotype has only a few counts. The rearrangement links TRBV5-4 to TRBJ1-1, with 9 bases fitting TRBD1. The CDR3 spans 14 residues. CDR1 is SGHNT, CDR2 YYREEE, per germline (reference sequence). V was clipped by 5 bases and J by 5 bases; unmatched bases: 7. CDR3 nucleotide sequence: TGTGCCAGCAGAACTGACAGGGGGTGGACTGAAGCTTTCTTT. It encodes CASRTDRGWTEAFF.